This T cell receptor (beta chain) was recorded in a study of blood T cell repertoires in COVID-19. Study in general: Specimens from acute and convalescent COVID-19 originated in the United States, Italy and Spain. PBMCs, B-cell-depleted T cells, or T cells were the source of the cDNA or gDNA that made up the material.

The ends were cut back, 3 bases at V and 2 bases at J, with 15 bases in the middle. CDR1 and CDR2 (germline): SGHRS, YFSETQ. This CDR3 comprises 15 residues. Per the original data handling: Reference gene primer amplification gave nucleated cell count estimates. TCRdb keeps only in-frame clones here, not all; method: immunoSEQ multiplex PCR. From that table come the V and J calls and clone size; the DNA was used to work out D and trimming. The data show about 240,000 clones, roughly 80% seen once. The TCR originated in a woman older than 75 with acute or convalescent COVID-19. Sequencing input: peripheral blood. The chain couples TRBV5-1 to TRBJ2-7; tentative D call: TRBD1 (6 bases). The CDR3 is CASSSEVGAPYEQYF. The CDR3 DNA is TGCGCCAGCAGCTCGGAGGTGGGGGCTCCCTACGAGCAGTACTTC.